The next 27 T cell receptor beta chains were all read from a single sample in a study of tumor and adjacent non-tumor tissue in lung cancer. RNA was extracted from bulk tissue without any cell sorting. The normal lung tissue was taken more than 3 cm from the tumor edge. A modified ARM-PCR protocol with three rounds of nested PCR amplified TCRbeta. TCRdb itself ran the multiplex PCR reads through MiXCR, one entry per CDR3 protein. Among about 75,000 distinct CDR3 sequences listed, 65% to 75% were seen once. The specimen was distant non-tumor lung tissue. The receptors derive from a woman aged 50 to 60 with non-small cell lung cancer.

CDR3 in amino acids: CASSFESVVYVSDLNQLQYF. Here the CDR3 DNA reads TGTGCCAGCAGTTTCGAATCTGTGGTATATGTCAGCGATCTTAATCAACTCCAGTATTTT. J is TRBJ1-5 and V is TRBV6-2 or TRBV6-3; D remains unclear. The J call is doubtful: the DNA matches TRBJ2-3 better. The CDR3 contains 20 residues. Germline values: CDR1 MNHEY, CDR2 SVGEGT.

This clonotype occurred many times. This rearrangement joins TRBV20-1 to TRBJ2-7; D remains unclear. V lost 6 bases to trimming and J lost 2 bases, with 14 bases between them. This CDR3 is built from 13 residues. Germline V lookup: CDR1 DFQATT, CDR2 SNEGSKA (reference sequence). The CDR3 nucleotides are TGCAGTGCCACCGGACCCAGCGCCTACGAGCAGTACTTC. This sequence encodes CSATGPSAYEQYF.

This chain joins TRBV12-3 or TRBV12-4 and TRBJ2-1, with TRBD2 matching 8 bases. CDR3 length: 15 amino acids. The trim removed 6 bases at V and 5 bases at J, leaving 9 bases unmatched. For the CDR3, the DNA is TGTGCCAGCAGCTCCGTACTAGCGGCCCACAATGAGCAGTTCTTC. It yields the protein CASSSVLAAHNEQFF.

Remarks on this clonotype: One end of the junction varies from germline; a read error may be responsible. The chain is built from TRBV24-1 and TRBJ2-2; 9 bases map to TRBD2. The CDR3 has 20 residues. Germline V CDR1 and CDR2: KGHDR, SFDVKD. CDR3 sequence (DNA): TGTGCCACCAGTGATCCCGCCAACCGATTAGCGGGAGAGATCACCGGGAAGCTGTTTTTT. Translated: CATSDPANRLAGEITGKLFF.

This clonotype was seen a few times. The chain is built from TRBV6-5 and TRBJ2-3; D is perhaps TRBD1 or TRBD2 (5 bases each). Trimming removed 4 bases from V and 2 bases from J, with 13 bases in between. Germline lookup yields CDR1 MNHEY and CDR2 SVGAGI. This CDR3 is built from 15 residues. For the CDR3, the DNA is TGTGCCAGCAGTTCTGGACGGGGCTCCACAGATACGCAGTATTTT. Translating it yields CASSSGRGSTDTQYF.

Worth noting for this clonotype: This sequence may be a read error, since a much larger clone differs from it by one base. In this CDR3 the conserved last residue, phenylalanine or tryptophan, is missing, so a read error is likely. This sequence joins TRBV28 and TRBJ2-1; unclear D gene. The CDR3 spans 11 residues. Germline V gives CDR1 MDHEN, CDR2 SYDVKM. Trimming removed 1 base at V and 12 bases at J, with 7 bases between. The CDR3 reads CASSLLEWQFL. The DNA for the CDR3 is TGTGCCAGCAGTTTATTAGAGTGGCAGTTCCTC.

The chain couples TRBV19 to TRBJ2-5; D uncertain. Trimming removed 3 bases at V and 4 bases at J, with 15 bases between. CDR3 length: 15 residues. Germline-derived CDR1 and CDR2 are LNHDA and SQIVND (reference sequence). The CDR3 loop reads CASSIRSWRGETQYF. The CDR3 nucleotides read TGTGCCAGTAGTATCCGTAGCTGGAGAGGAGAGACCCAGTACTTC.

Worth noting for this clonotype: Just one base apart from a much larger clone, this may be a read error. V and J are TRBV20-1 and TRBJ2-1, with D perhaps TRBD2 (5 bases). The V and J ends lost 6 bases and 3 bases respectively, with 18 bases between them. From germline, CDR1 is DFQATT and CDR2 SNEGSKA (reference sequence). CDR3 length: 15 residues. CDR3: CSAEPPGIGYNEQFF. For the CDR3, the DNA is TGCAGTGCCGAACCCCCGGGAATTGGCTACAATGAGCAGTTCTTC.

This clonotype was observed many times. V and J are TRBV10-3 and TRBJ2-1; 7 bases match TRBD2. The CDR3 is 12 amino acids. The J segment lost 12 bases and the V segment lost 7 bases, leaving 9 bases of the junction unmatched. Germline CDR1 is ENHRY and CDR2 is SYGVKD. The CDR3 nucleotides are TGTGCCATCAAAGAGACGGGGGGTGGGCAGTTCTTC. Translated: CAIKETGGGQFF.

Concerning this clonotype: Since a much larger clone is just one base distant, this may be a read error. The V gene is TRBV4-1, the J gene TRBJ1-1; D is unclear. V dropped 0 bases and J dropped 8 bases, with 13 bases sitting between them. Looked up from germline, CDR1 is MGHRA and CDR2 is YSYEKL. The CDR3 has 14 residues. CDR3 in amino acids: CASSQDFSAAEAFF. In nucleotides, the CDR3 is TGCGCCAGCAGCCAAGATTTCTCGGCAGCCGAAGCTTTCTTT.

The chain carries TRBV6-2 or TRBV6-3 and TRBJ2-1; a possible D gene is TRBD2 (5 bases). CDR1 and CDR2 (germline): MNHEY, SVGEGT. The CDR3 extends over 13 amino acids. The CDR3: CISSYSGYNEQFF. CDR3 sequence (DNA): TGTATCAGCAGTTATTCGGGGTACAATGAGCAGTTCTTC.

As regards this clonotype: Without the conserved terminal phenylalanine or tryptophan, this CDR3 likely stems from a read error. Here the CDR3 reads CASSLLVGYEQYI. The DNA of the CDR3 is TGTGCCAGCAGCTTACTGGTAGGCTACGAGCAGTACATC. The chain employs TRBV11-2 and TRBJ2-7; D gene uncertain. The CDR3 is 13 residues long. V was pared by 2 bases and J by 3 bases, with 8 bases between. Germline CDR1 reads SGHAT; CDR2 reads FQNNGV.

This clonotype was detected many times. The rearrangement links TRBV12-3 or TRBV12-4 to TRBJ1-1; 10 bases fit TRBD1. CDR3 size: 15 residues. With 4 bases clipped from V and 4 bases from J, the junction kept 6 bases outside the gene matches. As DNA, the CDR3 is TGTGCCAGCAGTTGGCCGGGACAGGGGTTCACTGAAGCTTTCTTT. This sequence encodes CASSWPGQGFTEAFF.

To note about this clonotype: A much more abundant neighbour one base away suggests this may be a read error. This chain connects TRBV10-3 to TRBJ1-4; D might be TRBD1 (6 bases). The CDR3 extends over 12 amino acids. Germline V gene lookup returns CDR1 ENHRY and CDR2 SYGVKD. The V and J ends lost 9 bases and 9 bases respectively, with 14 bases between them. The CDR3 protein is CAIGDKNKKLFF. CDR3 DNA sequence: TGTGCCATAGGGGACAAAAATAAAAAACTGTTTTTT.

Comment on this clonotype: One junction end disagrees with the germline gene, perhaps due to a read error. CDR3 coding DNA: TGCAGCGTCGTGGGGACAGGGGGTGTTGACGAGCAGCACTTC. This gives the protein CSVVGTGGVDEQHF. This chain links TRBV29-1 with TRBJ2-7; 11 bases fit TRBD1. The CDR3 runs 14 residues. Germline CDR1 and CDR2: SQVTM and ANQGSEA.

On this clonotype: Its ends do not fully match the called genes, so a read error is possible. The chain couples TRBV12-3 or TRBV12-4 to TRBJ2-2, with D perhaps matching TRBD2 (6 bases). This CDR3 has 13 amino acids. CDR3 sequence (DNA): TGTGCCAACAGACTTAGCCTGGGCGGGGTGCTGTTTTTT. Protein sequence: CANRLSLGGVLFF.

With respect to this clonotype: Relative to the germline gene, one junction end is altered; a read error may explain this. CDR3 nucleotides: TGTACCAGCAGATCGACCAACAAACAGCCCCAGCATTTT. Protein: CTSRSTNKQPQHF. The chain joins TRBV6-1 to TRBJ1-5, with D uncertain. Germline V gene data show CDR1 as MNHNS and CDR2 as SASEGT. The CDR3 has 13 amino acids.

As to this clonotype: One end of the junction does not line up with germline, which may come from a read error. The chain combines TRBV6-2 or TRBV6-3 with TRBJ2-1; D not certain. Germline-derived CDR1 and CDR2 are MNHEY and SVGEGT. The CDR3 consists of 14 residues. The CDR3 nucleotides read TGTGCCAGCAGTTACTCTATGGGCTACAATGAGCAGCTCTTC. Translation gives CASSYSMGYNEQLF.

Note on this clonotype: The junction departs from the called germline gene at one end, perhaps through a read error. The V and J genes are TRBV12-3 or TRBV12-4 and TRBJ2-7; 7 positions match TRBD2. CDR3 size: 18 residues. The chain's CDR3 is CASRLTAGLHRKGYEQYF. The CDR3 region has the DNA TGCGCCAGCAGGTTAACAGCGGGGCTACACCGAAAGGGGTACGAGCAGTACTTC.

Note on this clonotype: The germline gene is not matched at one end of the junction; a read error may be the cause. V is TRBV20-1 and J is TRBJ2-1, with 11 bases matching TRBD2. This CDR3 region has 15 residues. In germline, CDR1 is DFQATT, CDR2 SNEGSKA (reference sequence). The chain's CDR3 is CSALGTSGLTDERCF. CDR3 nucleotide sequence: TGCAGTGCGCTTGGGACTAGCGGACTCACGGATGAGCGGTGTTTC.

The sample holds one count of this clonotype. Possible read error: a much larger clone is one base away. The chain employs TRBV12-3 or TRBV12-4 and TRBJ1-5, with D unclear. This CDR3 spans 12 amino acids. DNA of the CDR3: TGTGCCAGCAGTTTAAGCCCTCAGTCCCAGCATTTT. Its protein is CASSLSPQSQHF.

Points on this clonotype: Sequence at one end of the junction differs from germline and may be a read error. The chain couples TRBV11-2 to TRBJ2-6, with D perhaps TRBD1 or TRBD2 (6 bases each). The CDR3 sequence is 15 residues long. Germline-derived CDR1 and CDR2 are SGHAT and FQNNGV. CDR3 region: CASGLGGTGANVLTF. In DNA, the CDR3 is TGTGCCAGCGGCTTAGGGGGGACTGGGGCCAACGTCCTGACTTTC.

This clonotype was counted a single time. As the CDR3 is not closed by the conserved phenylalanine or tryptophan, this likely results from a read error. The chain combines TRBV20-1 with TRBJ1-3; D gene unclear. The CDR3 extends over 14 amino acids. The V gene's germline CDR1 is DFQATT and CDR2 SNEGSKA (reference sequence). The germline V and J ends were trimmed by 8 bases and 0 bases, with 14 bases remaining between them. This CDR3 reads CSTMTTRSGNTIYS. CDR3 nucleotides: TGCAGTACTATGACGACACGCTCTGGAAACACCATATATTCT.

This clonotype was counted at least ten times. The chain links TRBV20-1 to TRBJ2-5, with 9 positions matching TRBD1. CDR1 and CDR2 (germline): DFQATT, SNEGSKA (reference sequence). V shed 6 bases and J 5 bases; nucleotides not matched to a gene: 7. The CDR3 totals 13 residues. CDR3 DNA sequence: TGCAGTGCGTGGACAGGGGATGGGGAGACCCAGTACTTC. Translating gives CSAWTGDGETQYF.

A word on this clonotype: Being one base from a much bigger clone, this may be a read error. This chain links TRBV6-2 or TRBV6-3 with TRBJ1-1; the match to TRBD1 covers 7 bases. With V trimmed by 10 bases and J by 13 bases, 15 bases remained unmatched. The CDR3 is made up of 12 amino acids. CDR1 and CDR2 (germline): MNHEY, SVGEGT. The CDR3 coding sequence is TGTGCCAACAGAGAAGGGGACAGCGGAGATTTCTTT. Its protein product is CANREGDSGDFF.

A word on this clonotype: At one end the junction does not follow the germline gene, possibly because of a read error. This chain connects TRBV6-1 to TRBJ1-1; weak D call: TRBD1 (6 bases). The germline gives CDR1 MNHNS, CDR2 SASEGT. This CDR3 comprises 14 residues. The CDR3 coding sequence is TGTGCCTGCAGTTGTGGGGGGCGCAGCTATGAAGCTTTCTTT. As protein: CACSCGGRSYEAFF.

Worth noting for this clonotype: A much larger clone differs from this one at a single base, so this may be a read error. V and J are TRBV12-3 or TRBV12-4 and TRBJ2-2, with unresolved D. The CDR3 spans 13 residues. The CDR3 nucleotides are TGTTCCAGCAGACTTAGCCTGGGCGGGGAGCTGTTTTTT. Translation: CSSRLSLGGELFF.